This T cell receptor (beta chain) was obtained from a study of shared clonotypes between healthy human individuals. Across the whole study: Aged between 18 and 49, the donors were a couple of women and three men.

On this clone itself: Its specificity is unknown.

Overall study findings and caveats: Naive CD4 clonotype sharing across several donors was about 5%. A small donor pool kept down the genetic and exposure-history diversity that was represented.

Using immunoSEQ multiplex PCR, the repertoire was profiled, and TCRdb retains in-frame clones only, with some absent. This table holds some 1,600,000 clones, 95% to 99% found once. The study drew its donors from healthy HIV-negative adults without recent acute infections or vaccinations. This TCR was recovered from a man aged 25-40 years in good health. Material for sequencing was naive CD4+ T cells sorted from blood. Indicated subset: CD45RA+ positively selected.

The CDR3 coding sequence is TGTGCCAGCAGTGATGGACTTTACGAGCAGTACTTC. It codes for CASSDGLYEQYF. The V and J genes are TRBV2 and TRBJ2-7; D might be TRBD2 (5 bases). V lost 3 bases and J 4 bases, leaving 7 bases between the germline ends. CDR3 length equals 12 residues. Germline V gives CDR1 SNHLY, CDR2 FYNNEI.